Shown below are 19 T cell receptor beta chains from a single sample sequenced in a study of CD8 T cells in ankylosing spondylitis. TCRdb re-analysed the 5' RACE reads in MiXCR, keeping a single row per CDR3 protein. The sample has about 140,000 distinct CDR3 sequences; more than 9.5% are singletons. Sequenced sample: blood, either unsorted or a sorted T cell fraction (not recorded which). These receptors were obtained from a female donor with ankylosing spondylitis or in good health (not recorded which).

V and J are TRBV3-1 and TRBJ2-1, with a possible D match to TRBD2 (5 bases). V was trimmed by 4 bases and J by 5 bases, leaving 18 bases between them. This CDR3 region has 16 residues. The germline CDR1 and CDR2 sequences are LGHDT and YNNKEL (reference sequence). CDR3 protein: CASSPLGPGGHNEQFF. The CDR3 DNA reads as TGTGCCAGCAGCCCACTAGGCCCCGGAGGCCACAATGAGCAGTTCTTC.

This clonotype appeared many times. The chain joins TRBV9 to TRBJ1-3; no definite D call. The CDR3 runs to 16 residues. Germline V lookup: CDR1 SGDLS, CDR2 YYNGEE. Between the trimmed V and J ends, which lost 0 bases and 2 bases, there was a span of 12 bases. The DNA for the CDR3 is TGTGCCAGCAGCGTAGACGTCGGGAAGGCTGGAAACACCATATATTTT. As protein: CASSVDVGKAGNTIYF.

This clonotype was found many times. Here the CDR3 DNA reads TGCGCCAGCAGCCAAGCAAGGGTAGAGGGGTATCGCGAGCAGTACTTC. It yields the protein CASSQARVEGYREQYF. The chain recombines TRBV4-1 with TRBJ2-7; D may match TRBD1 or TRBD2 (5 bases each). V gave up 1 base and J gave up 6 bases, with 19 bases separating them. Germline CDR1 reads MGHRA; CDR2 reads YSYEKL. The length of the CDR3 is 16 residues.

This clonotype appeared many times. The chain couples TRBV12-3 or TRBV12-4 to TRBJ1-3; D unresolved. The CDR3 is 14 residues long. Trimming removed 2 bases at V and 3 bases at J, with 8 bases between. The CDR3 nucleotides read TGTGCCAGCAGTTTAACTTCGGGTGGAAACACCATATATTTT. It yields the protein CASSLTSGGNTIYF.

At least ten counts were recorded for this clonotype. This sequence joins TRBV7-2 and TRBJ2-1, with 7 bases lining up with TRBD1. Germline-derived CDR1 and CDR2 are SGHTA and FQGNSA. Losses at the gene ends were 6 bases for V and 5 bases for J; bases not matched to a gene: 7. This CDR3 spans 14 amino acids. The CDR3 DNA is TGTGCCAGCAGTCCCCAGACAGGGAACAATGAGCAGTTCTTC. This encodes CASSPQTGNNEQFF.

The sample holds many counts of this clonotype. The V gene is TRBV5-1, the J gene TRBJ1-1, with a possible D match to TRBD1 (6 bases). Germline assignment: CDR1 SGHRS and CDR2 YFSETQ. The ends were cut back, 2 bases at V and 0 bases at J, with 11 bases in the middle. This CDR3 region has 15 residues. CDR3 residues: CASSLSGTLNTEAFF. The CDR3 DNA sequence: TGCGCCAGCAGCTTATCCGGGACACTGAACACTGAAGCTTTCTTT.

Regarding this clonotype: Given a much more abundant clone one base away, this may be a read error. The CDR3 DNA reads TGTGCCAGCATCTACGCCGGGGAGCTGTTTTTT. Protein product: CASIYAGELFF. The J gene is TRBJ2-2, the V gene TRBV12-3 or TRBV12-4; D not certain. This CDR3 comprises 11 residues. Between the trimmed V and J ends, which lost 7 bases and 6 bases, there was a span of 6 bases.

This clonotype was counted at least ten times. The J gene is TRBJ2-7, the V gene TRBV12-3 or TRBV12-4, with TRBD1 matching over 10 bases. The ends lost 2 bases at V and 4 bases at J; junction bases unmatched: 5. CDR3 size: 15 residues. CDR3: CASSLRTGGRYEQYF. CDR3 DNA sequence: TGTGCCAGCAGTTTACGGACAGGGGGTCGGTACGAGCAGTACTTC.

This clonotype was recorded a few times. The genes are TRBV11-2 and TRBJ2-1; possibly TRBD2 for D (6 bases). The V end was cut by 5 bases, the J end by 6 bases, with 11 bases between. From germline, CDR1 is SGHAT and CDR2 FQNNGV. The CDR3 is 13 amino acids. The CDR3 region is CASSRGIVNEQFF. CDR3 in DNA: TGTGCCAGCAGCCGGGGGATAGTCAATGAGCAGTTCTTC.

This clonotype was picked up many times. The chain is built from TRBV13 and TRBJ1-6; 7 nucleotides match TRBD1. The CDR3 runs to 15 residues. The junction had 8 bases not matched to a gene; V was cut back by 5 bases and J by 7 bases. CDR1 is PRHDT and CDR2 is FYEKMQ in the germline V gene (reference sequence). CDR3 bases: TGTGCCAGCAGCCGAGACGGGACAGCGAATTCACCCCTCCACTTT. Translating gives CASSRDGTANSPLHF.

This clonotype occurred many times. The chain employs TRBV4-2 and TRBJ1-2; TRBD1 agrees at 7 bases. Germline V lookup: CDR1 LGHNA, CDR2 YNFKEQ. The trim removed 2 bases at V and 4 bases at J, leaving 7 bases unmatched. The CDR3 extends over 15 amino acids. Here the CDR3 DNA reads TGTGCCAGCAGCCAAATTGTGGGACAGCCCTATGGCTACACCTTC. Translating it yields CASSQIVGQPYGYTF.

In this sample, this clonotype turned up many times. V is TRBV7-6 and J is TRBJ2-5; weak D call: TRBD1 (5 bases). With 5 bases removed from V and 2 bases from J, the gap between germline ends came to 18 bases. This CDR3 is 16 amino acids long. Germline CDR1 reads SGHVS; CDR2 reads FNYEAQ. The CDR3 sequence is CASSHPKGVRQETQYF. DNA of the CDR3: TGTGCCAGCAGCCACCCGAAAGGGGTGCGGCAAGAGACCCAGTACTTC.

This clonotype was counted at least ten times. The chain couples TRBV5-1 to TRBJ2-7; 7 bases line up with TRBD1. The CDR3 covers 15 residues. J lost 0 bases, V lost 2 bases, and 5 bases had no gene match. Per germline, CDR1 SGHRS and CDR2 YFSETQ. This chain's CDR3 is CASSLRGPVSYEQYF. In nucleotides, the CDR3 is TGCGCCAGCAGCTTAAGGGGGCCTGTCTCCTACGAGCAGTACTTC.

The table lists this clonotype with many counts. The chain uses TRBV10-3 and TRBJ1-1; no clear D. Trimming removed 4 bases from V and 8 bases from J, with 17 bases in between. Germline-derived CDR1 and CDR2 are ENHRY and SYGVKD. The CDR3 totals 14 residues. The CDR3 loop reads CAISADGGRSEAFF. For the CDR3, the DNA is TGTGCCATCAGTGCTGATGGCGGACGGAGCGAAGCTTTCTTT.

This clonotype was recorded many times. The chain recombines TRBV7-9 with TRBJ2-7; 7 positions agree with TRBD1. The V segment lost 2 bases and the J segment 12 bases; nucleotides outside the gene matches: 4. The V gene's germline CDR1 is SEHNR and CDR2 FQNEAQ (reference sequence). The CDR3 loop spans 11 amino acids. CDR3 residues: CASSLKDRAYF. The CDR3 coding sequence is TGTGCCAGCAGCTTAAAAGACAGGGCGTACTTC.

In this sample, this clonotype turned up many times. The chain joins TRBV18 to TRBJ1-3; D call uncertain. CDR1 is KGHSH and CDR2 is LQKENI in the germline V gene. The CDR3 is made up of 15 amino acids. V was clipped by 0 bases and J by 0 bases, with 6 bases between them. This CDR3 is CASSPPGFSGNTIYF. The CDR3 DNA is TGTGCCAGCTCACCACCCGGATTCTCTGGAAACACCATATATTTT.

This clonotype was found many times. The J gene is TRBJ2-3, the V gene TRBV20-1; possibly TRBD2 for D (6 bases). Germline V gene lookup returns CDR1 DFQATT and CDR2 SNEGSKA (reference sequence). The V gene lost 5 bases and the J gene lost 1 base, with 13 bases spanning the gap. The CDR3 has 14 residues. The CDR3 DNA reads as TGCAGTGCTTATATGGGGGGAGGCACAGATACGCAGTATTTT. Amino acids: CSAYMGGGTDTQYF.

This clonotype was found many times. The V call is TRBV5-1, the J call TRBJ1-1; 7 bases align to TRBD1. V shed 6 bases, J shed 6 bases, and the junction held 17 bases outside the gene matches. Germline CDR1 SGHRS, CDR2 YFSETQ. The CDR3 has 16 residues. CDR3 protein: CASTRGGTALGAEAFF. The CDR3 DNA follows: TGCGCCAGCACCAGAGGAGGGACAGCGCTTGGCGCTGAAGCTTTCTTT.

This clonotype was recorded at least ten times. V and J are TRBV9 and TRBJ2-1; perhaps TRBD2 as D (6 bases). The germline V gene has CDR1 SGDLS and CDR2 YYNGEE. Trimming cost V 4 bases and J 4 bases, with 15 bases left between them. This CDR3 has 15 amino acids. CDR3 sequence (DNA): TGTGCCAGCAGCCCTTCGGGAGTTCGGTACAATGAGCAGTTCTTC. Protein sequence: CASSPSGVRYNEQFF.